This T cell receptor (beta chain) was profiled in a study of cytotoxic CD8 clonotypes in ibrutinib-treated CLL. Study details: Within the patient group, about ten were relapsed/refractory and approximately 16 treatment-naive, and some 18 were IGHV unmutated.

V lost 10 bases and J lost 7; bases outside the gene matches: 8. This CDR3 has 13 amino acids. Germline V gene sequence: CDR1 LNHNV, CDR2 YYDKDF (reference sequence). Study-level findings and limits: Clonality went higher at ibrutinib response and then dropped back toward baseline at progression. While tracking circulating CD8+ T-cell counts, baseline clonality exceeded that of age-matched healthy donors.

This clone has just a few counts. Its target is not known. Assay: immunoSEQ multiplex PCR; the TCRdb copy retains only in-frame clones and omits some. The repertoire consists of approximately 340,000 clones, with 67% occurring once and the leading ten covering around 6.3%. This TCR came from a human donor with chronic lymphocytic leukemia. The source material was PBMCs, sampled after 36 months of ibrutinib treatment. The genes are TRBV15 and TRBJ2-1, with TRBD2 matching over 9 bases. CDR3 in DNA: TGTGCCATCGCTAGCGGGGTGGCAAATGAGCAGTTCTTC. Amino acids: CAIASGVANEQFF.